The rows below give T cell receptor beta chains drawn from one sample of a study of shared clonotypes between healthy human individuals. The table came from immunoSEQ multiplex PCR; TCRdb's copy has only in-frame clones and leaves some out. The sample shows approximately 600,000 clones, roughly 96% of them seen only once. The source material was naive CD8+ T cells sorted from blood. Source of these receptors: a woman aged 25 to 39 in good health. Each CDR3 is given with its conserved first and last residue. D genes are given only for firm matches. Some rows have no size entry. The others give once, few or many, or a class for an expanded clone.

clone size	V gene	J gene	D gene	CDR3 protein	CDR3 DNA
NA	TRBV4-2	TRBJ2-7	TRBD2	CASSQDGELAESSYEQYF	TGTGCCAGCAGCCAAGACGGGGAACTAGCGGAGAGCTCCTACGAGCAGTACTTC
NA	TRBV28	TRBJ1-4	NA	CASNAAVTGITNEKLFF	TGTGCCAGCAACGCAGCCGTTACGGGAATAACTAATGAAAAACTGTTTTTT
NA	TRBV5-5	TRBJ2-7	NA	CASSPDISSYEQYF	TGTGCCAGCAGCCCGGACATCAGCTCCTACGAGCAGTACTTC
NA	TRBV28	TRBJ2-7	NA	CASSFPFWRGSSYEQYF	TGTGCCAGCAGTTTCCCGTTCTGGCGGGGTAGCTCCTACGAGCAGTACTTC
NA	TRBV5-1	TRBJ2-7	NA	CASSFGLGALEQYF	TGCGCCAGCAGCTTCGGATTAGGGGCCCTCGAGCAGTACTTC
NA	TRBV7-2	TRBJ2-1	NA	CASAPLEASKWGEQFF	TGTGCCAGCGCCCCACTAGAGGCATCTAAGTGGGGTGAGCAGTTCTTC
NA	TRBV6-6	TRBJ2-7	TRBD1	CASSAGQGVLYEQYF	TGTGCCAGCAGTGCGGGACAGGGGGTTCTTTACGAGCAGTACTTC
NA	TRBV28	TRBJ2-1	TRBD2	CASSSPTSGHTDEQFF	TGTGCCAGCAGTTCCCCCACTAGCGGCCATACAGATGAGCAGTTCTTC
NA	TRBV28	TRBJ1-1	NA	CASSFGRPTTEAFF	TGTGCCAGCAGTTTCGGCAGACCAACCACTGAAGCTTTCTTT
NA	TRBV19	TRBJ1-4	NA	CATEGGRATNEKLFF	TGTGCCACGGAGGGGGGTCGGGCAACTAATGAAAAACTGTTTTTT
NA	TRBV4-1	TRBJ2-1	TRBD2	CASSQDRLAGALYNEQFF	TGCGCCAGCAGCCAAGATCGACTAGCGGGAGCCTTATACAATGAGCAGTTCTTC
NA	TRBV28	TRBJ1-1	TRBD1	CASRPGTGVESTEAFF	TGTGCCAGCAGGCCAGGGACAGGGGTGGAGAGCACTGAAGCTTTCTTT
NA	TRBV19	TRBJ1-1	NA	CASSIRDFTEAFF	TGTGCCAGTAGTATACGTGATTTTACTGAAGCTTTCTTT
once	TRBV27	TRBJ2-7	TRBD2	CASSLLLAGGPGEQYF	TGTGCCAGCAGTCTGCTTTTGGCGGGAGGGCCAGGCGAGCAGTACTTC
NA	TRBV13	TRBJ2-7	NA	CASSHAGDYEQYF	TGTGCCAGCAGCCACGCCGGGGACTACGAGCAGTACTTC
NA	TRBV9	TRBJ2-2	TRBD2	CASSLTGLARRGDTGELFF	TGTGCCAGCAGCCTAACTGGACTAGCGCGACGCGGAGACACCGGGGAGCTGTTTTTT
NA	TRBV28	TRBJ1-5	NA	CASSLAGGGLLSNQPQHF	TGTGCCAGCAGTTTGGCAGGAGGAGGCCTTCTTAGCAATCAGCCCCAGCATTTT
NA	TRBV29-1	TRBJ1-1	NA	CSVEAIKQGDEAFF	TGCAGCGTTGAAGCGATTAAACAGGGAGATGAAGCTTTCTTT
NA	TRBV6-1	TRBJ1-6	NA	CASSESGRNNSPLHF	TGTGCCAGCAGTGAGTCAGGACGGAATAATTCACCCCTCCACTTT
NA	TRBV5-4	TRBJ1-1	NA	CASSLEKEWRGGINTEAFF	TGTGCCAGCAGCTTGGAAAAAGAATGGCGGGGGGGCATTAACACTGAAGCTTTCTTT
NA	TRBV6-5	TRBJ2-7	TRBD1	CASSPGTEHYEQYF	TGTGCCAGCAGCCCCGGGACAGAGCACTACGAGCAGTACTTC
NA	TRBV6-6	TRBJ2-7	NA	CASSYPGDYEQYF	TGTGCCAGCAGTTACCCAGGGGACTACGAGCAGTACTTC
NA	TRBV28	TRBJ1-2	NA	CASSPLRDPTGGYF	TGTGCCAGCAGCCCTCTTCGGGACCCCACTGGGGGCTACTTC
NA	TRBV7-9	TRBJ2-3	NA	CASSNLGDTQYF	TGTGCCAGCAGTAATTTAGGAGATACGCAGTATTTT
NA	TRBV11-2	TRBJ2-7	NA	CASSLSASLGYEQYF	TGTGCCAGCAGCCTGAGTGCTAGCCTGGGCTACGAGCAGTACTTC
NA	TRBV11-2	TRBJ1-4	NA	CASSLAWGGNEKLFF	TGTGCCAGCAGCTTAGCTTGGGGAGGGAATGAAAAACTGTTTTTT
NA	TRBV11-2	TRBJ2-3	TRBD2	CASSLDRWAGGANTQYF	TGTGCCAGCAGCTTAGATCGTTGGGCGGGAGGCGCGAATACGCAGTATTTT
NA	TRBV6-6	TRBJ2-5	NA	CASGGDRETQYF	TGTGCCAGCGGGGGAGATAGGGAGACCCAGTACTTC
NA	TRBV27	TRBJ2-7	TRBD1	CASSFSTGELPYEQYF	TGTGCCAGCAGTTTCTCAACAGGGGAGTTACCCTACGAGCAGTACTTC
once	TRBV7-9	TRBJ2-1	NA	CASSFSTYNEQFF	TGTGCCAGCAGCTTTTCCACCTACAATGAGCAGTTCTTC
NA	TRBV27	TRBJ2-1	NA	CASSLSPRHEQFF	TGTGCCAGCAGTTTATCACCACGCCATGAGCAGTTCTTC
NA	TRBV28	TRBJ2-1	TRBD2	CASSFISGSAQFF	TGTGCCAGCAGTTTTATAAGCGGGAGTGCGCAGTTCTTC
once	TRBV19	TRBJ1-1	NA	CATRGGGQRMNTEAFF	TGTGCCACTCGGGGAGGGGGGCAACGCATGAACACTGAAGCTTTCTTT
once	TRBV7-6	TRBJ2-7	TRBD1	CASSQEDRGSYEQYF	TGTGCCAGCAGCCAAGAGGACAGGGGCTCCTACGAGCAGTACTTC
NA	TRBV27	TRBJ2-7	TRBD2	CASSPTGTSGYEQYF	TGTGCCAGCAGTCCGACCGGGACTAGCGGGTACGAGCAGTACTTC
NA	TRBV6-5	TRBJ2-1	NA	CASSYPDSNEQFF	TGTGCCAGCAGTTACCCGGACTCCAATGAGCAGTTCTTC
few	TRBV11-2	TRBJ1-1	NA	CASSLESLLEAFF	TGTGCCAGCAGCTTAGAAAGTCTTCTCGAAGCTTTCTTT
NA	TRBV27	TRBJ2-7	NA	CASAWGVTYEQYF	TGTGCCAGCGCTTGGGGGGTAACCTACGAGCAGTACTTC
few	TRBV7-9	TRBJ2-7	TRBD2	CASSLVEQGLVFREQYF	TGTGCCAGCAGCTTAGTGGAACAGGGACTAGTGTTCCGAGAGCAGTACTTC
NA	TRBV9	TRBJ2-1	TRBD2	CASSVPRGGTSGRVSYNEQFF	TGTGCCAGCAGCGTACCCAGGGGGGGGACTAGCGGGAGGGTCTCCTACAATGAGCAGTTCTTC